This T cell receptor beta chain was obtained from a study of blood T cells in healthy people across ages (dated by TCRdb to between 2014 and 2017). About the study as a whole: In model experiments, template switching captured roughly one uniquely barcoded TCR beta cDNA molecule for every two T cells. To avoid experimental bias, donors of different ages were distributed randomly across sequencing lanes. The study measured age-related changes in TCR beta repertoire diversity using deep sequencing normalized with unique cDNA molecular identifiers. Using the same blood draw, the study looked at two additional independent replicas of 1 million unique cDNA reads for two donors, one aged 18 to 30 and the other aged 80 or older. Four age groups were formed from the donors: young (average approximately 16 years), middle-aged (roughly 38), aged (62) and long-lived (less than 85). The investigation overall reported the following: A strong correlation was found between observed TCR beta diversity and the percentage of naive T cells measured by flow cytometry. Compared with the aged group, the long-lived group had more naive CD4+ T cells, fewer expanded clones and increased TCR diversity, a pattern suggesting age selection. The CMV infection status of donors was not known, potentially confounding age-related changes in expanded clonotypes. Since profiling was done on bulk unsorted PBMCs, naive and antigen-experienced compartments could not be conclusively compared. Observed TCR beta diversity per million T cells fell roughly linearly with age, and a significant reduction was already apparent by age about 36. Estimates of total diversity based on one million sequenced T cells were regarded as lower bounds and as underestimates.

Systemically healthy Caucasian individuals from Russia, 39 in total and aged about 6 to 100 years, were included as donors. About 9.6 milliliters of peripheral blood were collected from each donor into EDTA-treated Vacutainer tubes. Ficoll-Paque density-gradient centrifugation was used to isolate PBMCs, with at least 6 million per sample. Total RNA was extracted from PBMCs with Trizol reagent, with at least 5.5 micrograms obtained per sample. For every donor, flow cytometry on a PBMC aliquot measured the percentage of naive CD45RAhigh/CD27high T cells. Comments on this clonotype: It lacks a known antigen. Per-nucleotide qualities are absent, and no much larger clonotype sits a single base away.

The CDR3, from cysteine to phenylalanine, totals 15 residues. The retained sequence is limited to the CDR3, 45 bases, with the frame set at the first base. From the germline V gene (reference sequence), CDR1 is LGHDT and CDR2 is YNNKEL. V trim: 5 bases; J trim: 5 bases; unmatched bases: 12. The library was obtained by 5' RACE. The sequencer was an Illumina HiSeq 2500. A second roughly 7 to 11 cycle PCR used a sample-barcoded 5' primer and a J-beta primer mix. Each TCR beta cDNA molecule received a unique molecular identifier from a template-switch 5' adaptor carrying 12 random nucleotides. Each sample yielded at least 2.5 million CDR3-containing paired-end reads. All of the RNA was converted into first-strand cDNA using the Mint cDNA synthesis kit, with a TRBC-specific oligonucleotide serving as the primer. Following uracil-DNA glycosylase treatment, all cDNA underwent a first 18-cycle PCR with the universal primers M1SS and BC2_uni_R. Per the source publication's procedure: For normalization, 1 million high-quality reads were randomly selected from each sample, with every read carrying a distinct molecular identifier. Reads with shared molecular identifiers were discarded instead of being binned into consensus sequences. MiTCR, with a Q25 quality threshold and the strictest error-elimination algorithm, was used for CDR3 identification, clonotype clustering and error correction. Lower-bound total TCR beta diversity was estimated with a nonparametric unseen species model using Euler transformation. TCRdb passed the public sequencing reads through fastp at Q25 and MiXCR, retaining productive beta sequences. Each entry merges the rows of one CDR3 protein and shows their most common DNA and genes. The V and J calls, along with clone size, are taken from TCRdb and not from the paper's own processing. The sample yields just over 800,000 distinct CDR3 sequences; roughly 60% were counted once. Roughly 26% of the sample comes from the top ten.

Recombination joined TRBV3-1 with TRBJ2-7; 7 middle bases align to TRBD2. This TCR was sampled from a man aged 30 to 39 in good health. The sample taken for sequencing was blood. The sequence in DNA is TGTGCCAGCAGCTCCGGCTACGGGAGGAGGCACGAGCAGTACTTC. It codes for CASSSGYGRRHEQYF.